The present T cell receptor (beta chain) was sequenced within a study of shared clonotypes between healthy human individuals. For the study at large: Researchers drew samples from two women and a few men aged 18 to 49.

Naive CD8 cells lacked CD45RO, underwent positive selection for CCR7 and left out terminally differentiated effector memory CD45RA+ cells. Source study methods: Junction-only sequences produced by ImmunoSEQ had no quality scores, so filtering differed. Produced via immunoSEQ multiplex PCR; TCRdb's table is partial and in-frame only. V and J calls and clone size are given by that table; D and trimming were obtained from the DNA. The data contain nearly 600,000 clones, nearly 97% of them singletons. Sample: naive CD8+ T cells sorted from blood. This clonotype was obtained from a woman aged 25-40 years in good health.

In nucleotides, the CDR3 is TGTGCCAGCACACTGTTACTAGCGGGAGAGCTCTACGAGCAGTACTTC. It is translated as CASTLLLAGELYEQYF. The J gene is TRBJ2-7, the V gene TRBV5-5; 11 nucleotides line up with TRBD2. J gave up 3 bases and V 6 bases, and 11 bases lay outside the gene matches. The CDR3 covers 16 residues. Germline V gene sequence: CDR1 SGHKS, CDR2 YYEKEE (reference sequence).